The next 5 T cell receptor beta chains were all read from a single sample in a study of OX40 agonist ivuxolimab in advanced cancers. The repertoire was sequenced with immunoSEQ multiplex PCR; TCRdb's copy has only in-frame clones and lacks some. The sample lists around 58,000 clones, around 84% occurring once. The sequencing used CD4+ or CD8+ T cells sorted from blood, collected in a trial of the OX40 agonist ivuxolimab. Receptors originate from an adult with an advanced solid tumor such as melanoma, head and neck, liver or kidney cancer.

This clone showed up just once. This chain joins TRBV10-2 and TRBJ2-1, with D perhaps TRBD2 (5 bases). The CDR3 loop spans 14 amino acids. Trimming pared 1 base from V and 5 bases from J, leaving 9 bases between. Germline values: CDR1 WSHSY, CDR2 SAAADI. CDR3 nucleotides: TGCGCCAGCAGTGAGTGGGGAGTCCACAATGAGCAGTTCTTC. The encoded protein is CASSEWGVHNEQFF.

The CDR3 region has the DNA TGTGCCAGCAGCTTGGTCGGACAGGAACTATACGAGCAGTACTTC. Amino acid sequence: CASSLVGQELYEQYF. This chain uses TRBV5-6 with TRBJ2-5; 7 bases fit TRBD1. The better agreement between TRBJ2-7 and the DNA end casts doubt on the J call. The germline V gene has CDR1 SGHDT and CDR2 YYEEEE. CDR3 length: 15 amino acids.

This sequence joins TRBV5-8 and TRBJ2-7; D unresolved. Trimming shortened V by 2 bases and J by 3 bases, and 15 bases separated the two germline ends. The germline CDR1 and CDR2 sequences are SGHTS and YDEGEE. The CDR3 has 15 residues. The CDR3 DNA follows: TGTGCCAGCAGCTTAATCCCTCGGGCCCTCTACGAGCAGTACTTC. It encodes CASSLIPRALYEQYF.

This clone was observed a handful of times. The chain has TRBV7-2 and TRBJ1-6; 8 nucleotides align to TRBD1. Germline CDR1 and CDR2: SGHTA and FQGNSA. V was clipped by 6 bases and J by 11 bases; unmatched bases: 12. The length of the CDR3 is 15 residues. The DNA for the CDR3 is TGTGCCAGCAGTCGGGGGGACAGGCGATTTGCACCCCTCCACTTT. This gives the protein CASSRGDRRFAPLHF.

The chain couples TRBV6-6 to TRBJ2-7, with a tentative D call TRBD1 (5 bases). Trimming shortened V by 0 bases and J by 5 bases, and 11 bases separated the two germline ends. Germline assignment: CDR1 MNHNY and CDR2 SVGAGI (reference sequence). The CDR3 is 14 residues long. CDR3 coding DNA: TGTGCCAGCAGTTACTCGCCAGGGTCGAACGAGCAGTACTTC. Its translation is CASSYSPGSNEQYF.